Each of the 17 T cell receptor beta chains below was sequenced from the same sample in a study of T-cell reconstitution after alpha-beta-depleted transplantation in children. TCRbeta library construction was performed incorporating unique molecular identifiers. TCRdb analysed the PCR reads with MiXCR anew, one entry per CDR3 protein. The table includes some 440,000 distinct CDR3 sequences, around 15% detected once. The specimen was PBMCs, mostly from graft donor cells, collected 360 days after TCRalphabeta/CD19-depleted stem cell transplant. All receptors derive from a boy less than two years old who had a stem cell transplant for Wiskott-Aldrich syndrome, so the T cells may come from the graft donor.

The V gene is TRBV2, the J gene TRBJ2-7, with a tentative D call TRBD2 (6 bases). The V end was cut by 6 bases, the J end by 0 bases, with 18 bases between. The CDR3 covers 16 residues. Germline-derived CDR1 and CDR2 are SNHLY and FYNNEI. The DNA for the CDR3 is TGTGCCAGCAGCCACCCGGACTACTCCTTCTCCTACGAGCAGTACTTC. Amino acids: CASSHPDYSFSYEQYF.

This clonotype has at least ten counts. V is TRBV10-3 and J is TRBJ2-7; 8 nucleotides align to TRBD1. Germline CDR1 and CDR2: ENHRY and SYGVKD. With 10 bases clipped from V and 6 bases from J, the junction kept 2 bases outside the gene matches. The CDR3 totals 10 residues. As DNA, the CDR3 is TGTGCCAGCAGGGGGCGCGAGCAGTACTTC. Its protein is CASRGREQYF.

The chain is built from TRBV20-1 and TRBJ2-3, with D possibly TRBD2 on 5 matching bases. The CDR3 totals 16 residues. Germline V lookup: CDR1 DFQATT, CDR2 SNEGSKA (reference sequence). V dropped 0 bases and J dropped 0 bases, with 13 bases sitting between them. Here the CDR3 reads CSARDMRTASTDTQYF. The CDR3 coding sequence is TGCAGTGCTAGAGATATGAGGACTGCTAGCACAGATACGCAGTATTTT.

This rearrangement joins TRBV11-1 to TRBJ2-3; 9 nucleotides align to TRBD1. V trimming: 10 bases; J trimming: 2 bases; junction bases outside the gene matches: 13. The CDR3 has 16 amino acids. Per germline, CDR1 SGHAT and CDR2 FQDESV (reference sequence). CDR3 in DNA: TGTGCCACCCATAGAACCGGGACAGGGAACACAGATACGCAGTATTTT. It encodes CATHRTGTGNTDTQYF.

The chain carries TRBV20-1 and TRBJ2-1; 7 bases agree with TRBD2. The CDR3 length is 14 residues. V dropped 4 bases and J dropped 2; count of bases not matched to a gene: 5. The germline gives CDR1 DFQATT, CDR2 SNEGSKA (reference sequence). CDR3 region: CSAILLAAYNEQFF. The CDR3 nucleotides are TGCAGTGCTATTCTTCTAGCGGCCTACAATGAGCAGTTCTTC.

The rearrangement joins TRBV3-1 to TRBJ2-2; D unresolved. This CDR3 has 14 amino acids. The V and J ends lost 3 bases and 1 base respectively, with 6 bases between them. The germline V gene encodes CDR1 LGHDT and CDR2 YNNKEL (reference sequence). CDR3 in amino acids: CASSHWRNTGELFF. The CDR3 region has the DNA TGTGCCAGCAGCCATTGGCGGAACACCGGGGAGCTGTTTTTT.

This clonotype has just a few counts. This chain links TRBV12-3 or TRBV12-4 with TRBJ2-3, with D perhaps matching TRBD1 or TRBD2 (6 bases each). The V gene lost 7 bases and the J gene lost 1 base, with 12 bases spanning the gap. The CDR3 runs 14 residues. CDR3 residues: CASNHREGTDTQYF. CDR3 coding DNA: TGTGCCAGCAATCACAGGGAGGGCACAGATACGCAGTATTTT.

This clonotype came up a few times. The chain joins TRBV7-9 to TRBJ1-1, with TRBD1 as a possible D gene (5 bases). From germline, CDR1 is SEHNR and CDR2 FQNEAQ (reference sequence). Trimming removed 5 bases from V and 0 bases from J, with 7 bases in between. The CDR3 loop spans 13 amino acids. The CDR3 coding sequence is TGTGCCAGCAGCGCGACAGTGAACACTGAAGCTTTCTTT. Its protein is CASSATVNTEAFF.

This clonotype has a handful of counts. A read error may be the cause here, since a much bigger clone is one base away. J is TRBJ2-2 and V is TRBV10-3; TRBD2 matches at 9 bases. From germline, CDR1 is ENHRY and CDR2 SYGVKD. After removal of 10 bases from V and 6 bases from J, the junction contained 12 bases not matched to a gene. The CDR3 has 15 amino acids. CDR3 sequence reads: CATKPGLAEAGELFF. The CDR3 nucleotides are TGTGCCACCAAGCCGGGACTAGCCGAGGCCGGGGAGCTGTTTTTT.

There are a few counts of this clonotype. The chain couples TRBV18 to TRBJ2-3, with TRBD2 matching over 9 bases. The germline CDR1 and CDR2 sequences are KGHSH and LQKENI. Trimming at V came to 3 bases and at J to 0 bases, leaving 4 bases not matched to a gene. The CDR3 spans 16 residues. CDR3 nucleotides: TGTGCCAGCTCACCCCTCCTAGCGGGAAGCACAGATACGCAGTATTTT. Translated, it gives CASSPLLAGSTDTQYF.

This clonotype was seen a handful of times. The chain joins TRBV28 to TRBJ1-6, with 8 positions matching TRBD1. The trim removed 7 bases at V and 7 bases at J, leaving 3 bases unmatched. CDR1 is MDHEN, CDR2 SYDVKM, per germline. The CDR3 totals 13 residues. For the CDR3, the DNA is TGTGCCAGCACCCGGGACAGGAATTCACCCCTCCACTTT. Translating gives CASTRDRNSPLHF.

This clonotype has more than one count but fewer than ten. The chain carries TRBV4-3 and TRBJ2-4, with TRBD2 matching over 14 bases. Germline lookup yields CDR1 LGHNA and CDR2 YSLEER. The CDR3 contains 18 residues. Trimming at V came to 0 bases and at J to 7 bases, leaving 8 bases not matched to a gene. CDR3 in amino acids: CASSQDGGTSGSDNIQYF. The CDR3 DNA is TGCGCCAGCAGCCAAGATGGGGGGACTAGCGGGAGTGACAACATTCAGTACTTC.

This rearrangement joins TRBV5-1 to TRBJ1-4; 9 positions agree with TRBD1. The CDR3 sequence is 14 residues long. CDR1 is SGHRS, CDR2 YFSETQ, per germline. Germline trimming cut 4 bases from V and 5 bases from J; bases unmatched to any gene: 3. CDR3 region: CASSDGTGNEKLFF. The DNA of the CDR3 is TGCGCCAGCAGCGACGGGACAGGGAATGAAAAACTGTTTTTT.

The J gene is TRBJ2-3, the V gene TRBV20-1; 7 bases match TRBD2. The length of the CDR3 is 16 residues. V dropped 8 bases and J dropped 7; count of bases not matched to a gene: 21. Germline loops: CDR1 DFQATT, CDR2 SNEGSKA (reference sequence). CDR3 loop: CSRLPGGRLLENTQYF. For the CDR3, the DNA is TGCAGTAGGCTGCCGGGAGGTCGTTTGCTGGAGAATACGCAGTATTTT.

This chain uses TRBV20-1 with TRBJ2-3, with 8 positions matching TRBD1. The V segment lost 3 bases and the J segment 0 bases; nucleotides outside the gene matches: 2. Germline assignment: CDR1 DFQATT and CDR2 SNEGSKA (reference sequence). The CDR3 sequence is 14 residues long. CDR3 nucleotides: TGCAGTGCTAGCGACAGGGGCAGCACAGATACGCAGTATTTT. This encodes CSASDRGSTDTQYF.

The rearrangement links TRBV2 to TRBJ1-5; maybe TRBD1 (6 bases). The V gene's germline CDR1 is SNHLY and CDR2 FYNNEI. The CDR3 runs 14 residues. V shed 6 bases and J shed 2 bases, with 11 bases lying between them. CDR3 loop: CASRDSHGNQPQHF. Written as DNA, the CDR3 is TGTGCCAGCAGGGACAGCCATGGCAATCAGCCCCAGCATTTT.

This rearrangement joins TRBV20-1 to TRBJ2-5; D is possibly TRBD2 (7 bases). Germline V gene lookup returns CDR1 DFQATT and CDR2 SNEGSKA (reference sequence). The V end was cut by 6 bases, the J end by 4 bases, with 12 bases between. CDR3 length equals 12 residues. The CDR3 DNA sequence: TGCAGTGCCTCGGGGGGCTCAGAGACCCAGTACTTC. This translates into CSASGGSETQYF.